This TCR beta chain was sequenced in a study of OX40 agonist ivuxolimab in advanced cancers. Study summary: Patients were dosed intravenously with ivuxolimab at 0.01 to 10 mg/kg every 2 weeks. The dose-escalation group included hepatocellular carcinoma, melanoma, renal cell carcinoma and head and neck cancer. Partial responses occurred in Three dose-escalation patients, one with hepatocellular carcinoma and two with cutaneous melanoma. Whole-study results and caveats: Clonal expansion from baseline to week 6 occurred in both CD4+ and CD8+ T cells.

The sample holds one count of this clone. Its antigen is undetermined. This CDR3 has 13 amino acids. Looked up from germline, CDR1 is SNHLY and CDR2 is FYNNEI. The trim removed 11 bases at V and 4 bases at J, leaving 8 bases unmatched. Libraries were prepared by immunoSEQ multiplex PCR; TCRdb keeps only in-frame clonotypes and omits some of them. The sample includes about 26,000 clones, 70% to 90% of them seen just once. The sample consisted of CD4+ or CD8+ T cells sorted from blood, taken in a trial of the OX40 agonist ivuxolimab. This TCR was sampled from an adult with an advanced solid tumor such as melanoma, head and neck, liver or kidney cancer. The chain joins TRBV2 to TRBJ1-2, with 9 positions matching TRBD1. The CDR3 spells CAGGDRAFYGYTF. CDR3 bases: TGTGCCGGAGGGGACAGGGCTTTCTATGGCTACACCTTC.